This record concerns one T cell receptor beta chain sequence. These data are taken from a study of blood T cell repertoires in COVID-19. Across the whole study: Sources were T cells, B-cell-depleted T cells, or PBMCs; the material itself was cDNA or gDNA.

The V gene's germline CDR1 is SEHNR and CDR2 FQNEAQ (reference sequence). The ends were cut back, 1 base at V and 2 bases at J, with 9 bases in the middle. CDR3 length: 14 residues. Some clones are missing from TCRdb's copy, which holds only in-frame ones; the method was immunoSEQ multiplex PCR. The sample carries over 150,000 clones, about 90% recorded once. This TCR came from a woman aged 18-29 years who had recovered from COVID-19. Specimen: PBMCs or T cells enriched from blood (not recorded which). The gene calls are TRBV7-9 and TRBJ2-7; weak D call: TRBD2 (5 bases). CDR3 sequence: CASSLGGLTYEQYF. The CDR3 DNA is TGTGCCAGCAGCTTAGGAGGGTTAACCTACGAGCAGTACTTC.